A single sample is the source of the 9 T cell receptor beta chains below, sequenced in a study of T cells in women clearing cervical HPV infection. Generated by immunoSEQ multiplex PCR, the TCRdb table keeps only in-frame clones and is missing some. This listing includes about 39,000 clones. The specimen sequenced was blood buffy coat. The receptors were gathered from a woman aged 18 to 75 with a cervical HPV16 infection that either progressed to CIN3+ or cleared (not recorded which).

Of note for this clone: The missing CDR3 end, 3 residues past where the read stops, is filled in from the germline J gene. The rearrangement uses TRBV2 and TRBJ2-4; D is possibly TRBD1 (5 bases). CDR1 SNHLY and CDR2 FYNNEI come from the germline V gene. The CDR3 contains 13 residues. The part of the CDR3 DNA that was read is TGTGCCAGCAGTGACTCAGGGCTTTATGGT. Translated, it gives CASSDSGLYG. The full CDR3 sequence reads CASSDSGLYGQYF. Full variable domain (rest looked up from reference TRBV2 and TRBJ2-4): EPEVTQTPSHQVTQMGQEVILRCVPISNHLYFYWYRQILGQKVEFLVSFYNNEISEKSEIFDDQFSVERPDGSNFTLKIRSTKLEDSAMYFCASSDSGLYGQYFGAGTRLSVL.

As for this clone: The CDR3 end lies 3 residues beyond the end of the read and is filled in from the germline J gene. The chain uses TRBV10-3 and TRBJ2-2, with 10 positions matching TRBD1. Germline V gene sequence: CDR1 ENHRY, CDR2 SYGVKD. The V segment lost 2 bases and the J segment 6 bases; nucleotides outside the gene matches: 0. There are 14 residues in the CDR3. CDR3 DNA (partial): TGTGCCATCAGTGAGGGACAGGGGGCCGGGGAG. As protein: CAISEGQGAGE. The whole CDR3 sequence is CAISEGQGAGELFF.

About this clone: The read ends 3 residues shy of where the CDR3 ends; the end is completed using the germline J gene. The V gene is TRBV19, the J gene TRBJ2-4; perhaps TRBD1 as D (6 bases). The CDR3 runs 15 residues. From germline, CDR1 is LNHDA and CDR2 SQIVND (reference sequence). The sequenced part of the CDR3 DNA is TGTGCCAGTATGGCGCTCTCAGGGGTCAACTATGGT. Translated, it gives CASMALSGVNYG. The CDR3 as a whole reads CASMALSGVNYGQYF.

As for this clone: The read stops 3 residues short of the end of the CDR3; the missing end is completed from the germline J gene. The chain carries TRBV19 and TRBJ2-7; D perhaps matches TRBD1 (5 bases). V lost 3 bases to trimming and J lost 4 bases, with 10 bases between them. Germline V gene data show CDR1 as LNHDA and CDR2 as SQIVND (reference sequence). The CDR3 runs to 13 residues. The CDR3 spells CASSIAGQYEQYF. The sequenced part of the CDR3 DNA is TGTGCCAGTAGTATTGCAGGGCAGTACGAG. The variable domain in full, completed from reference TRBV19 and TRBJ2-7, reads DGGITQSPKYLFRKEGQNVTLSCEQNLNHDAMYWYRQDPGQGLRLIYYSQIVNDFQKGDIAEGYSVSREKKESFPLTVTSAQKNPTAFYLCASSIAGQYEQYFGPGTRLTVT.

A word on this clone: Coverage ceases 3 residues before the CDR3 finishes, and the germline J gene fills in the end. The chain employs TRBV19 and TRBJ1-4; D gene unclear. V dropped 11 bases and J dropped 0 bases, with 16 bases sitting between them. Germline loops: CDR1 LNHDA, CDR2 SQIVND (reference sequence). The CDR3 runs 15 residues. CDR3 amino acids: CAALGGDPTNEKLFF. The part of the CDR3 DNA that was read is TGTGCCGCCCTAGGAGGCGACCCAACTAATGAAAAA.

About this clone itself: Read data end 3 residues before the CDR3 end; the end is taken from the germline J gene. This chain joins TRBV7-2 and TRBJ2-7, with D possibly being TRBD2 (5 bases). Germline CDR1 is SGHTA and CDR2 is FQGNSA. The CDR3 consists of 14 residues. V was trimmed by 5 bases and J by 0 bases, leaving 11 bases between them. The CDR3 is CASSPTRSSYEQYF. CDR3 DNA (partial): TGTGCCAGCAGCCCAACTAGGAGCTCCTACGAG.

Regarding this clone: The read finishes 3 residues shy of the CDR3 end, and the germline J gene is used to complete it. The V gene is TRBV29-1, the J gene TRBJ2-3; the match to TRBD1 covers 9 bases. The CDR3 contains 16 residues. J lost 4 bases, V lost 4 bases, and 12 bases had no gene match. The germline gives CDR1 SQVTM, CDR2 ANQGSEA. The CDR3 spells CSVVSTGTGIPDTQYF. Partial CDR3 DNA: TGCAGCGTTGTTAGTACCGGGACAGGGATCCCAGATACG.

CDR3 region: CASREFSGANVLFF. Partial CDR3 DNA: TGCGCCAGCCGTGAGTTCTCTGGGGCCAACGTG. The chain combines TRBV5-1 with TRBJ2-2; tentatively, D is TRBD1 (5 bases). Read coverage stops 3 residues before the CDR3 terminus; the germline J gene supplies the remainder. The CDR3 contains 14 residues. Germline V lookup: CDR1 SGHRS, CDR2 YFSETQ.

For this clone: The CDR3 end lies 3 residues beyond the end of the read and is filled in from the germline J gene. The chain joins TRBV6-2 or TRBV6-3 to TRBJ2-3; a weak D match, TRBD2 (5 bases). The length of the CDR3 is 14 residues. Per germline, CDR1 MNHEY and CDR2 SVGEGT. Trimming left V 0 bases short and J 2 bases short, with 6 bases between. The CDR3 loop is CASSYSRVTDTQYF. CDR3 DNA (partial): TGTGCCAGCAGTTACTCGAGGGTCACAGATACG.